This T cell receptor (beta chain) came from a study of regulatory T cells in long-lasting Graves disease. Concerning this clonotype: With a much larger clone just one base away, this may be a read error.

Trimming stripped 6 bases from V and 4 bases from J, with 15 bases between. The CDR3 consists of 14 residues. For TCR beta, libraries came from iRepertoire HTBI primers and Arm-PCR of CDR3 regions. TCRdb re-analysed the multiplex PCR reads in MiXCR, keeping a single row per CDR3 protein. The profile shows 450,000 or so distinct CDR3 sequences, 20% to 25% of them singletons. Stated time point: persistent/refractory GD, antithyroid drugs over 5 years with positive TRAb. Making the TCR library involved RNA that had been extracted from PBMCs. The chain carries TRBV12-3 or TRBV12-4 and TRBJ1-2; D gene unclear. The starting material was peripheral blood mononuclear cells (PBMCs), obtained when the disease was refractory, from a patient treated with antithyroid drugs. The TCR originated in a female donor with Graves disease. Here the CDR3 reads CASSLGSHTYGYTF. The CDR3 DNA sequence: TGTGCCAGCAGCCTTGGATCCCATACCTATGGCTACACCTTC.